This T cell receptor beta chain was observed in a study of T cell responses to AZD1222 COVID-19 vaccine. CDR3 length: 16 residues. CDR1 is SGDLS, CDR2 YYNGEE, per germline. The germline V and J ends were trimmed by 0 bases and 0 bases, with 10 bases remaining between them. As regards this clone: The antigen is undetermined.

TCRdb keeps only in-frame clones here, not all; method: immunoSEQ multiplex PCR. The table records about 100,000 clones, around nine tenths of them present only once. Study-level points and caveats: Of spike-specific TCRs, nearly half reportedly target regions left unmutated in variants.

The sample was peripheral blood, taken on day 0 of AZD1222 vaccination. The TCR originated in an adult in good health. The chain recombines TRBV9 with TRBJ2-1, with a tentative D call TRBD2 (6 bases). The CDR3 loop reads CASSVVGRNSYNEQFF. The CDR3, as DNA: TGTGCCAGCAGCGTAGTCGGGAGAAACTCCTACAATGAGCAGTTCTTC.